The rows below give T cell receptor beta chains drawn from one sample of a study of blood T cell repertoires in COVID-19. Data came from immunoSEQ multiplex PCR; TCRdb stores just in-frame clones and leaves some out. The profile shows approximately 230,000 clones, 83% of them singletons. Specimen: peripheral blood. The receptor source for this set is a man older than 75 with acute or convalescent COVID-19. Each CDR3 is given with its conserved first and last residue. Fields, in order: J gene, D gene, clone size, V gene, CDR3 DNA, CDR3 protein. A D gene is named only where the DNA matches it firmly. The size entry is marked missing in some rows and otherwise reads once, few, many or a size class.

>TRBJ2-6|TRBD1|NA|TRBV25-1
TGTGCCAGCAGTGGGCGACGGGACAGGGGGTCTGGGGCCAACGTCCTGACTTTC
CASSGRRDRGSGANVLTF
>TRBJ1-2|NA|NA|TRBV14
TGTGCCAGCAGCCAAGATGGTGGCAGATTGAATGGCTACACCTTC
CASSQDGGRLNGYTF
>TRBJ1-2|TRBD1|NA|TRBV28
TGTGCCAGCAGTTTAGTGTCGAGGACAGGGGACATTCTGGTTGGCTACACCTTC
CASSLVSRTGDILVGYTF
>TRBJ2-1|NA|NA|TRBV20-1
TGCAGTGCTAGTTCGGAGGGGTACTCCTACAATGAGCAGTTCTTC
CSASSEGYSYNEQFF
>TRBJ2-1|TRBD2|NA|TRBV28
TGTGCCAGCAGTCCTAGCGGGATCTCCTACAATGAGCAGTTCTTC
CASSPSGISYNEQFF
>TRBJ2-1|TRBD2|NA|TRBV19
TGTGCCAGTAGGAGGAGACTAGCGGGATCCTACAATGAGCAGTTCTTC
CASRRRLAGSYNEQFF
>TRBJ1-3|TRBD1|NA|TRBV27
TGTGCCAGCAGTCAACAGGGGGGAGGAAACACCATATATTTT
CASSQQGGGNTIYF
>TRBJ2-6|TRBD1|NA|TRBV19
TGTGCCAGTAGTTATTACAGGGGGCGCGGGGAGTCTGGGGCCAACGTCCTGACTTTC
CASSYYRGRGESGANVLTF
>TRBJ2-5|NA|NA|TRBV28
TGTGCCAGCAGTATAGAGCAAGAGACCCAGTACTTC
CASSIEQETQYF
>TRBJ2-2|NA|NA|TRBV24-1
TGTGCCACTCGAGATCGCCGAGGGGGTCCCGGGGAGCTGTTTTTT
CATRDRRGGPGELFF
>TRBJ2-3|NA|NA|TRBV18
TGTGCCAGCTCACCACAGGGACTGAGAGGCACAGATACGCAGTATTTT
CASSPQGLRGTDTQYF
>TRBJ2-2|NA|NA|TRBV10-3
TGTGCCATCAGTAACAGGGCGAACACCGGGGAGCTGTTTTTT
CAISNRANTGELFF
>TRBJ1-2|TRBD1|NA|TRBV6-5
TGTGCCAGCAGGCCTCCGGGACAGGGGGCGGACACCTTC
CASRPPGQGADTF
>TRBJ2-7|TRBD2|NA|TRBV18
TGTGCCAGCTCCGTGGGCGGGGGAAAAAACGAGCAGTACTTC
CASSVGGGKNEQYF
>TRBJ1-4|NA|NA|TRBV3-1/TRBV3-2
TGTGCCAGCAGCCAAGGTGTCAGGGAAAAACTGTTTTTT
CASSQGVREKLFF
>TRBJ2-3|TRBD2|few|TRBV7-2
TGTGCCAGCAGCTTTAGACTAGCCCTCACAGATACGCAGTATTTT
CASSFRLALTDTQYF
>TRBJ1-1|NA|NA|TRBV19
TGTGCCAGTAGTATTTTTTCTGGGGGAGGCGCTTTCTTT
CASSIFSGGGAFF
>TRBJ1-1|NA|NA|TRBV14
TGTGCCAGCAGCCAAAGAGGGACAAAAAACACTGAAGCTTTCTTT
CASSQRGTKNTEAFF
>TRBJ1-5|NA|NA|TRBV6-1
TGTGCCAGCAGTGAAGCGACCGGGTCGGGCAATCAGCCCCAGCATTTT
CASSEATGSGNQPQHF
>TRBJ2-3|NA|once|TRBV5-1
TGCGCCAGCAGCCCTAGACAGAAAACTAGCACAGATACGCAGTATTTT
CASSPRQKTSTDTQYF
>TRBJ1-3|NA|NA|TRBV30
TGTGCCGGAGCCCGGGACATCCTCTCAAACACCATATATTTT
CAGARDILSNTIYF
>TRBJ2-7|TRBD2|NA|TRBV3-1/TRBV3-2
TGTGCCAGCAGCCAGGGACTAGCGGGGGTAGCGCAGTACTTC
CASSQGLAGVAQYF
>TRBJ1-1|TRBD1|NA|TRBV28
TGTGCCAGCAGTCACGGGACAGCGAACACTGAAGCTTTCTTT
CASSHGTANTEAFF
>TRBJ2-3|TRBD2|NA|TRBV2
TGTGCCAGCAGGGAGCCGGGACTAGTTTCGTCGCAGTATTTT
CASREPGLVSSQYF
>TRBJ1-2|TRBD1|NA|TRBV24-1
TGTGCCACCAGTGACCCCCGGACAGGGCTGGATATTTATGGCTACACCTTC
CATSDPRTGLDIYGYTF
>TRBJ2-3|NA|NA|TRBV27
TGTGCCAGCAGTTTTCGGCGGGACAGCACAGATACGCAGTATTTT
CASSFRRDSTDTQYF
>TRBJ2-3|TRBD1|NA|TRBV27
TGTGCCAGCAGTTTGTCCGGGACAGGGTATACGCAGTATTTT
CASSLSGTGYTQYF
>TRBJ1-6|NA|NA|TRBV5-1
TGCGCCAGCAGCCCGGAAAGGGGAATAAGTAGTAATTCACCCCTCCACTTT
CASSPERGISSNSPLHF
>TRBJ2-1|TRBD1|NA|TRBV27
TGTGCCAGCAGTATCCTAGGACAGGTGGGATATGAGCAGTTCTTC
CASSILGQVGYEQFF
>TRBJ2-2|NA|NA|TRBV4-2
TGTGCCAGCAGCCAAGATGCGGTCGGGGAGCTGTTTTTT
CASSQDAVGELFF
>TRBJ1-2|NA|once|TRBV24-1
TGTGCCACCAGTGATGGGACACCAGGGTATGGCTACACCTTC
CATSDGTPGYGYTF
>TRBJ2-7|NA|NA|TRBV28
TGTGCCAGCAGTTTTAACGGTTTCGGCGAGCAGTACTTC
CASSFNGFGEQYF
>TRBJ2-5|TRBD2|NA|TRBV2
TGTGCCAGCAGTGTGGGGGGACTAGGAGAGACCCAGTACTTC
CASSVGGLGETQYF
>TRBJ1-6|NA|NA|TRBV18
TGTGCCAGCTCCGACGGGCAGGGCTCTACGCTCCACTTT
CASSDGQGSTLHF
>TRBJ1-5|NA|NA|TRBV28
TGTGCCAGCACCGGGGACATTCAGCCCCAGCATTTT
CASTGDIQPQHF
>TRBJ2-3|NA|once|TRBV9
TGTGCCAGCAGCGTCTACGAACGGGGGGCCTACACAGATACGCAGTATTTT
CASSVYERGAYTDTQYF
>TRBJ1-2|NA|NA|TRBV19
TGTGCCAGTAGTATTTTGTTTGGCAGTAACTATGGCTACACCTTC
CASSILFGSNYGYTF
>TRBJ1-3|NA|NA|TRBV6-5
TGTGCCAGCAGTTACGACAGTCGACCCTCTGGAAACACCATATATTTT
CASSYDSRPSGNTIYF
>TRBJ2-3|TRBD2|NA|TRBV15
TGTGCCACCAGCAGAGGGCGGGGGGCGAATACAGATACGCAGTATTTT
CATSRGRGANTDTQYF
>TRBJ2-5|NA|NA|TRBV6-6
TGTGCCAGCAGTTACAGTGGGGCCTACCAAGAGACCCAGTACTTC
CASSYSGAYQETQYF
>TRBJ2-1|NA|NA|TRBV30
TGTGCCGGTAAACGAGACTCCTACAATGAGCAGTTCTTC
CAGKRDSYNEQFF
>TRBJ2-7|TRBD2|NA|TRBV18
TGTGCCAGCTCACCAGAACTAGCGGGAGTTGTCGAGCAGTACTTC
CASSPELAGVVEQYF
>TRBJ2-3|TRBD2|NA|TRBV6-2/TRBV6-3
TGTGCCAGCAGTTACGAGGCGGGAGGAGCGGCAGATACGCAGTATTTT
CASSYEAGGAADTQYF
>TRBJ1-6|NA|NA|TRBV30
TGTGCCTGGAGTGATTCGCCAAACAGCCTTGTTAATTCACCCCTCCACTTT
CAWSDSPNSLVNSPLHF
>TRBJ1-2|NA|NA|TRBV5-4
TGTGCCAGCAGCTTGGTGCGTGACTATGGCTACACCTTC
CASSLVRDYGYTF
>TRBJ2-7|TRBD1|NA|TRBV28
TGTGCCAGCAGTTCGGGACAGGGGGCTCGAGAGCAGTACTTC
CASSSGQGAREQYF
>TRBJ2-7|TRBD1|NA|TRBV11-1
TGTGCCAGCAGTACTACAGGGGTCTACGAGCAGTACTTC
CASSTTGVYEQYF
>TRBJ1-2|TRBD1|NA|TRBV5-1
TGCGCCAGCAGCCAGACAGGGGAGTATGGCTACACCTTC
CASSQTGEYGYTF
>TRBJ1-5|NA|NA|TRBV20-1
TGCAGTGCTAGTGGAGGGACATCAGATCAGCCCCAGCATTTT
CSASGGTSDQPQHF
>TRBJ2-3|TRBD2|NA|TRBV10-1
TGCGCCAGCAGTATAGGGACTAGCGGCACAGATACGCAGTATTTT
CASSIGTSGTDTQYF
>TRBJ2-7|TRBD1|NA|TRBV29-1
TGCAGCGTCGGACAGGACTACGAGCAGTACTTC
CSVGQDYEQYF
>TRBJ2-7|TRBD1|NA|TRBV10-3
TGTGCCATCAGCCTCGCCCAGGGGGACGAGCAGTACTTC
CAISLAQGDEQYF
>TRBJ2-1|TRBD2|few|TRBV7-9
TGTGCCAGCAGCTTAGAAGCGGGGGGAATTGAGCAGTTCTTC
CASSLEAGGIEQFF